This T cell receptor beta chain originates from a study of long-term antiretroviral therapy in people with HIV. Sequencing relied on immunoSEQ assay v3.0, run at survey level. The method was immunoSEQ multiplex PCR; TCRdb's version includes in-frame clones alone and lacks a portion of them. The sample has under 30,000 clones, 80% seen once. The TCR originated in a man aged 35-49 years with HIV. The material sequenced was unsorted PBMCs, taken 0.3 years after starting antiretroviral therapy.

CDR3 sequence reads: CASSLGRGYGYTF. The CDR3 coding sequence is TGTGCCAGCAGTCTGGGTAGGGGCTATGGCTACACCTTC. The V gene is TRBV7-2, the J gene TRBJ1-2, with a possible D match to TRBD1 (5 bases). With 6 bases removed from V and 4 bases from J, the gap between germline ends came to 12 bases. This CDR3 has 13 amino acids. The germline gives CDR1 SGHTA, CDR2 FQGNSA.